This T cell receptor beta chain was observed in a study of blood T cell repertoires in COVID-19. In the study overall: Spain, Italy and the United States supplied samples that represented acute and convalescent COVID-19.

V was shortened by 4 bases and J by 0 bases, with 11 bases between the two germline ends. The CDR3 is 15 amino acids. Germline values: CDR1 SGHAT, CDR2 FQNNGV. Enrollment of patients from Seattle took place during active infection, with longitudinal follow-up. Profiled with immunoSEQ multiplex PCR; TCRdb holds only in-frame clones, not every one. The repertoire holds some 240,000 clones, with around nine tenths as singletons. The V gene is TRBV11-2, the J gene TRBJ2-3; maybe TRBD1 (5 bases). The clonotype originates from a woman in her seventies with COVID-19, enrolled during active disease. Source material: peripheral blood. The CDR3 region has the DNA TGTGCCAGCAGCTATAGAAGGGGAAGCACAGATACGCAGTATTTT. Amino acids: CASSYRRGSTDTQYF. Full variable domain (missing parts from reference TRBV11-2 and TRBJ2-3): EAGVAQSPRYKIIEKRQSVAFWCNPISGHATLYWYQQILGQGPKLLIQFQNNGVVDDSQLPKDRFSAERLKGVDSTLKIQPAKLEDSAVYLCASSYRRGSTDTQYFGPGTRLTVL.